This T cell receptor (beta chain) was profiled in a study of early T cells in non-severe SARS-CoV-2 infection. Study-wide background: Chains from this unsorted whole-blood bulk RNA could not be paired.

Individual cDNA molecules received unique molecular identifiers during library preparation. MiXCR, run by TCRdb on the 5' RACE reads, gives a single entry per CDR3 protein. This sample carries roughly 100,000 distinct CDR3 sequences, 13% of them seen once, and the ten largest clones take over 2%. The germline gives CDR1 LGHNA, CDR2 YNFKEQ. The CDR3 runs 17 residues. Trimming took 4 bases from V and 0 from J, leaving 15 bases between them. Study conclusions and caveats: VDJdb matching, biased toward anti-spike CD8 responses, missed private and CD4 specificities.

This clonotype was counted only a few times. The antigen is not known. This chain uses TRBV4-2 with TRBJ1-4; D possibly corresponds to TRBD1 (5 bases). Specimen: whole blood. The TCR comes from an adult who was a healthcare worker with PCR-confirmed SARS-CoV-2 infection or an uninfected control (not recorded which). The CDR3 DNA sequence: TGTGCCAGCAGCCGCTCACTGGGGCTTGCAACTAATGAAAAACTGTTTTTT. Protein: CASSRSLGLATNEKLFF.